This passage covers 3 T cell receptor beta chains from one sample sequenced in a study of chemoradiotherapy in HPV16-positive cancers (dated by TCRdb to 2022 to 2024). Preparation of the library involved the immunoSEQ multiplex PCR assay. The source is immuneACCESS, and TCRdb retained only in-frame sequences with V and J called. Part of the clones is not carried over; for the studies checked, unresolved V genes explain less than half of this, and the remainder is unexplained. Recorded for this sample are roughly 5,000 clones; about 79% of them occurred a single time. Together, the top ten hold 29% of the sample. Sample acquisition took place from a patient who underwent chemoradiotherapy. These receptors came from a human donor with HPV-associated anogenital cancer.

The rearrangement joins TRBV5-6 to TRBJ1-1; 8 bases map to TRBD1. The germline V gene has CDR1 SGHDT and CDR2 YYEEEE. The ends lost 2 bases at V and 1 base at J; junction bases unmatched: 4. The CDR3 consists of 15 residues. The CDR3 coding sequence is TGTGCCAGCAGCTTCCGGACAGGGAGGAACACTGAAGCTTTCTTT. Amino acid sequence: CASSFRTGRNTEAFF.

The rearrangement links TRBV10-3 to TRBJ1-6; D unresolved. V lost 0 bases to trimming and J lost 7 bases, with 10 bases between them. Germline V lookup: CDR1 ENHRY, CDR2 SYGVKD. The CDR3 has 15 residues. This CDR3 reads CAISESSNENSPLHF. The CDR3 DNA sequence: TGTGCCATCAGTGAGTCTTCAAACGAGAATTCACCCCTCCACTTT.

The chain joins TRBV19 to TRBJ1-1; D ambiguous. The CDR3 extends over 17 amino acids. Germline values: CDR1 LNHDA, CDR2 SQIVND (reference sequence). Between the trimmed V and J ends, which lost 5 bases and 0 bases, there was a span of 19 bases. CDR3: CASSPGGSSIMNTEAFF. The CDR3 DNA sequence: TGTGCCAGTAGTCCCGGCGGATCCTCCATCATGAACACTGAAGCTTTCTTT.